A selection of T cell receptor beta chains follows, all from one sample in a study of T cell repertoires in cytomegalovirus infection. TCRdb re-analysed the reads in MiXCR, keeping a single row per CDR3 protein. The sample contains about 920,000 distinct CDR3 sequences, approximately 32% of which appear only once. For these TCRs, the target antigens are not known. The sequences come from cultured CD8+ T cells from PBMCs, collected from culture after CMV antigen stimulation. Receptors originate from a human donor in good health (CMV status not recorded). Some clones in this sample may be carry-over from other donors' samples. Both conserved end residues are part of each CDR3. A D gene is named only where the DNA matches it firmly. Size values are once, few and many counts, or a class for expanded clones, and some rows have none.

j_call v_call d_call clone_size cdr3_nt cdr3_aa
TRBJ2-5 TRBV24-1 . . TGTGCCACCAGTGATTCGGACCTACCAGGCGAGACCCAGTACTTC CATSDSDLPGETQYF
TRBJ1-5 TRBV12-3/TRBV12-4 TRBD1 few TGTGCCAGCAAAATCGGACAGGGGGTAAGGCAGCCCCAGCATTTT CASKIGQGVRQPQHF
TRBJ1-1 TRBV6-1 . few TGTGCCAGCAGTGAACGGAACGAGAACACTGAAGCTTTCTTT CASSERNENTEAFF
TRBJ1-1 TRBV7-2 . many TGTGCCAGCAGGGCACTAGAAGGACCTGAAGCTTTCTTT CASRALEGPEAFF
TRBJ2-7 TRBV6-1 . few TGTGCCAGCAGTGAGCGCCGGGGGAGTTCCTACGAGCAGTACTTC CASSERRGSSYEQYF
TRBJ2-1 TRBV5-5 . few TGTGCCAGCAGCTTGCGACTACAAGAGCAGTTCTTC CASSLRLQEQFF
TRBJ2-1 TRBV28 . . TGTGCCAGCAGTCCCGGGGAGGCCAATGAGCAGTTCTTC CASSPGEANEQFF
TRBJ1-1 TRBV11-2 . few TGTGCCAGCAGCTTAGACTTGTCTGAAGCTTTCTTT CASSLDLSEAFF
TRBJ1-2 TRBV19 . . TGTGCCAGTAGTATAGATCAAGAGGATGGCTACACCTTC CASSIDQEDGYTF
TRBJ2-5 TRBV4-3 . few TGCGCCAGCAGCCAAGATCTGAGGGAGACCCAGTACTTC CASSQDLRETQYF
TRBJ1-1 TRBV19 TRBD1 few TGTGCCAGTAGGCCAACAGGGGGCGAAAGAGGGGACACTGAAGCTTTCTTT CASRPTGGERGDTEAFF
TRBJ1-5 TRBV15 . few TGTGCCACCAGCAGGACCCGCTGGGACAGCAATCAGCCCCAGCATTTT CATSRTRWDSNQPQHF
TRBJ1-4 TRBV5-1 . . TGCGCCAGCAGCCTGTTTGGTGGCGGGATTAATGAAAAACTGTTTTTT CASSLFGGGINEKLFF
TRBJ2-2 TRBV4-1 . . TGCGCCAGCAGCCAAGTAGGGGGGCGAACCGGGGAGCTGTTTTTT CASSQVGGRTGELFF
TRBJ2-7 TRBV6-5 TRBD1 . TGTGCCAGCAGTTCGGACAGGGGAGGTGGGGAGCAGTACTTC CASSSDRGGGEQYF
TRBJ2-1 TRBV6-2/TRBV6-3 . . TGTGCCAGCAGTTACTCGCTGGCAGCCTACAATGAGCAGTTCTTC CASSYSLAAYNEQFF
TRBJ2-1 TRBV5-5 . . TGTGCCAGCAGCTTGTTGGGAATGAAGGGATGGCATGAGCAGTTCTTC CASSLLGMKGWHEQFF
TRBJ2-1 TRBV29-1 . . TGCAGCGGAGGGGGGGACTCCTACAATGAGCAGTTCTTC CSGGGDSYNEQFF
TRBJ2-6 TRBV27 TRBD1 few TGTGCCAGCAGTTTATCTAGGACAGGGGACTCTGGGGCCAACGTCCTGACTTTC CASSLSRTGDSGANVLTF
TRBJ1-2 TRBV6-7 . . TGTGCCAGCAGCCTCTCTCGTCTGCGGGGAAGAAGTTTGGGCTACACCTTC CASSLSRLRGRSLGYTF
TRBJ1-1 TRBV7-2 . many TGTGCCAGCAGCGCTTACGACAGACGCCTGGTGGAGAACACTGAAGCTTTCTTT CASSAYDRRLVENTEAFF
TRBJ2-1 TRBV4-1 TRBD2 . TGCGCCAGCAGCCATCTACTAGCGGGGGTGTACAATGAGCAGTTCTTC CASSHLLAGVYNEQFF
TRBJ2-7 TRBV6-5 . . TGTGCCAGCAGTTACTCAGGGGGACACGAGCAGTACTTC CASSYSGGHEQYF
TRBJ2-5 TRBV28 . . TGTGCCAGCAGTCTAGGGTCGCGCAGGAAAGAGACCCAGTACTTC CASSLGSRRKETQYF
TRBJ2-1 TRBV12-3/TRBV12-4 TRBD1 . TGTGCCAGCAGTACGCGGACAGGGAATTACAATGAGCAGTTCTTC CASSTRTGNYNEQFF
TRBJ2-1 TRBV4-1 . few TGCGCCAGCAGCCAAACAATGACCTACAATGAGCAGTTCTTC CASSQTMTYNEQFF
TRBJ1-1 TRBV13 . once TGTGCCAGCAGCTTAACCACAGGGTGGTACACTGAAGCTTTCTTT CASSLTTGWYTEAFF
TRBJ2-2 TRBV19 . . TGTGCCAGTAGTATTTTTGGGGAGGTGGAGCTGTTTTTT CASSIFGEVELFF
TRBJ2-3 TRBV6-1 . many TGTGCCAGCAGCGGTACAGGCACAGATACGCAGTATTTT CASSGTGTDTQYF
TRBJ1-1 TRBV14 . . TGTGCCAGCAGCCAGATACGTCAGGGACTCCAACAAGCTTTCTTT CASSQIRQGLQQAFF
TRBJ2-1 TRBV7-3 TRBD1 . TGTGCCAGCAGCCTCCTCCGACAGGGAAGGCACAATGAGCAGTTCTTC CASSLLRQGRHNEQFF
TRBJ1-1 TRBV9 . . TGTGCCAGCAGCTTCCACAGGGTTAAGGACACTGAAGCTTTCTTT CASSFHRVKDTEAFF
TRBJ2-1 TRBV7-6 TRBD2 few TGTGCCAGCAGCCCCGGGACTAGCGGGGGGATAAACTACAATGAGCAGTTCTTC CASSPGTSGGINYNEQFF
TRBJ2-3 TRBV5-5 . . TGTGCCAGCAGCCCGACAGGTTCGGGCCGAGGAGATACGCAGTATTTT CASSPTGSGRGDTQYF
TRBJ1-4 TRBV29-1 . few TGCAGCGCGACAACTAATGAAAAACTGTTTTTT CSATTNEKLFF
TRBJ2-1 TRBV5-6 TRBD1 few TGTGCCAGCAGCCCAGGACAGGGGCGGCAGTTCTTC CASSPGQGRQFF
TRBJ2-5 TRBV4-2 . . TGTGCCAGCAGCCAACACAGCTTAGAGACCCAGTACTTC CASSQHSLETQYF
TRBJ1-5 TRBV7-8 TRBD1 many TGTGCCAGCAGCTCTCCGACAGGGGATCAGCCCCAGCATTTT CASSSPTGDQPQHF
TRBJ2-2 TRBV2 TRBD1 . TGTGCCAGCAGTGGAGGGACAGTCACCGGGGAGCTGTTTTTT CASSGGTVTGELFF
TRBJ2-2 TRBV19 TRBD1 few TGTGCCAGTATAGAAGGGGGCGACACCGGGGAGCTGTTTTTT CASIEGGDTGELFF
TRBJ1-5 TRBV28 . . TGTGCCAGCAGTCTTAATCTGGGGGCGGGACAGCCCCAGCATTTT CASSLNLGAGQPQHF
TRBJ2-7 TRBV4-1 . . TGCGCCAGCAGCCTTACACCGGAGCCCTACGAGCAGTACTTC CASSLTPEPYEQYF
TRBJ2-2 TRBV27 TRBD2 . TGTGCCAGCAGCCCTTCCGTAGGGACTATGTTTAACACCGGGGAGCTGTTTTTT CASSPSVGTMFNTGELFF
TRBJ1-4 TRBV20-1 . once TGCAGTGCTAGTTCCTACAGAGCAACTAATGAAAAACTGTTTTTT CSASSYRATNEKLFF
TRBJ2-1 TRBV27 . . TGTGCCAGCAGTACTACAGGTGATGAGCAGTTCTTC CASSTTGDEQFF
TRBJ1-1 TRBV27 TRBD1 few TGTGCCAGCAGTCTTAATGCCCCGGGACAGATGAACACTGAAGCTTTCTTT CASSLNAPGQMNTEAFF
TRBJ2-1 TRBV3-1 . . TGTGCCAGCAGCCGAACCGGCGGGACAGATCAATTCTCCTACAATGAGCAGTTCTTC CASSRTGGTDQFSYNEQFF
TRBJ1-1 TRBV18 . . TGTGCCAGCTCACACATCGACACTGAAGCTTTCTTT CASSHIDTEAFF
TRBJ1-1 TRBV6-2/TRBV6-3 TRBD1 few TGTGCCAGCAGTTACCCCGGACAGGGAAGAGACACTGAAGCTTTCTTT CASSYPGQGRDTEAFF
TRBJ1-2 TRBV6-5 . few TGTGCCAGCAGCTATACCCCCCTGACAGATAACTATGGCTACACCTTC CASSYTPLTDNYGYTF
TRBJ2-1 TRBV7-9 . few TGTGCCAGCAACCCAGCAGACGTCTACAATGAGCAGTTCTTC CASNPADVYNEQFF
TRBJ1-2 TRBV7-8 . . TGTGCCAGCAGCTCGGAGGGGCCCTATGGCTACACCTTC CASSSEGPYGYTF
TRBJ2-7 TRBV6-1 . few TGTGCCAGCGAGGACCTACGAGCGCAGTACTTC CASEDLRAQYF
TRBJ1-5 TRBV6-6 . . TGTGCCGGGGGGCAGCCCCAGCATTTT CAGGQPQHF
TRBJ2-1 TRBV29-1 . . TGCAGCGTTGATCATTCATGGTCCTACAATGAGCAGTTCTTC CSVDHSWSYNEQFF
TRBJ2-5 TRBV7-9 . . TGTGCCAGCAGCCCCGTGGACCCCAGGGAGACCCAGTACTTC CASSPVDPRETQYF
TRBJ2-1 TRBV10-3 TRBD1 . TGTGCCATCAGTGAGCCGGGACAGGGAAGGGGGAATGAGCAGTTCTTC CAISEPGQGRGNEQFF